These 9 T cell receptor beta chains originate from one sample sequenced in a study of cytomegalovirus exposure and HLA in healthy donors. The PCR was carried out with 60 Vbeta primers and 13 Jbeta primers. Produced via immunoSEQ multiplex PCR; TCRdb's table is partial and in-frame only. The sample yields approximately 110,000 clones, roughly four fifths seen once. Sequencing used PBMCs. The receptors were gathered from a woman between 50 and 59 years old in good health and CMV-seropositive.

The V gene is TRBV7-2, the J gene TRBJ1-6; TRBD1 might be the D (6 bases). Between the trimmed V and J ends, which lost 5 bases and 8 bases, there was a span of 19 bases. Per germline, CDR1 SGHTA and CDR2 FQGNSA. The CDR3 is made up of 16 amino acids. The CDR3 spells CASSLRGWERDSPLHF. CDR3 nucleotide sequence: TGTGCCAGCAGCCTCAGGGGATGGGAAAGGGATTCACCCCTCCACTTT.

This chain connects TRBV6-1 to TRBJ2-1; D ambiguous. Germline V gives CDR1 MNHNS, CDR2 SASEGT. The length of the CDR3 is 11 residues. The V and J ends lost 5 bases and 4 bases respectively, with 3 bases between them. CDR3: CASSQYNEQFF. CDR3 nucleotides: TGTGCCAGCAGTCAGTACAATGAGCAGTTCTTC.

The rearrangement uses TRBV5-1 and TRBJ2-1; weak D call: TRBD2 (5 bases). Trimming removed 4 bases from V and 7 bases from J, with 15 bases in between. The CDR3 sequence is 14 residues long. From germline, CDR1 is SGHRS and CDR2 YFSETQ. This chain's CDR3 is CASSLAVVENEQFF. DNA of the CDR3: TGCGCCAGCAGCCTAGCCGTCGTGGAGAATGAGCAGTTCTTC.

This chain connects TRBV7-2 to TRBJ2-1, with a tentative D call TRBD2 (6 bases). V was clipped by 1 base and J by 0 bases, with 10 bases between them. The germline V gene encodes CDR1 SGHTA and CDR2 FQGNSA. The CDR3 consists of 16 residues. The CDR3 nucleotides are TGTGCCAGCAGCTTAGTAGCGGTCCCCTCCTACAATGAGCAGTTCTTC. Protein product: CASSLVAVPSYNEQFF.

This clone was observed a few times. The CDR3 sequence is CASSTSGQGDSQPQHF. CDR3 coding DNA: TGTGCCAGCAGTACCTCAGGACAGGGAGATTCTCAGCCCCAGCATTTT. V gene TRBV6-6 combines with J gene TRBJ1-5, with TRBD1 matching 8 bases. V shed 5 bases, J shed 6 bases, and the junction held 12 bases outside the gene matches. Germline values: CDR1 MNHNY, CDR2 SVGAGI (reference sequence). This CDR3 has 16 residues.

The chain is built from TRBV27 and TRBJ2-5; 10 bases agree with TRBD1. The J call is doubtful: the DNA matches TRBJ2-7 better. The CDR3 covers 14 residues. From germline, CDR1 is MNHEY and CDR2 SMNVEV (reference sequence). CDR3 residues: CASSPGTGVYEQYF. The CDR3 bases are TGTGCCAGCAGTCCCGGGACAGGGGTATACGAGCAGTACTTC.

V and J are TRBV5-4 and TRBJ2-1, with TRBD2 matching over 12 bases. The V and J ends lost 9 bases and 6 bases, in that order; junction bases with no gene match: 13. Germline V gene lookup returns CDR1 SGHNT and CDR2 YYREEE (reference sequence). The length of the CDR3 is 16 residues. The CDR3 region is CATRLAGVSLGNEQFF. The CDR3 bases are TGTGCCACTCGACTAGCGGGGGTATCACTCGGCAATGAGCAGTTCTTC.

In this sample, this clone turned up once. The rearrangement joins TRBV27 to TRBJ2-1, with TRBD2 matching over 8 bases. Germline V gene lookup returns CDR1 MNHEY and CDR2 SMNVEV (reference sequence). The ends lost 4 bases at V and 8 bases at J; junction bases unmatched: 7. The CDR3 covers 14 residues. The CDR3, as DNA: TGTGCCAGCAGTTCTCCGGGACTAGGAGATGAGCAGTTCTTC. Its translation is CASSSPGLGDEQFF.

This clone appeared once. The chain joins TRBV7-2 to TRBJ1-4, with D maybe TRBD1 (6 bases). Germline V lookup: CDR1 SGHTA, CDR2 FQGNSA. The CDR3 covers 14 residues. V was trimmed by 1 base and J by 8 bases, leaving 11 bases between them. The DNA for the CDR3 is TGTGCCAGCAGCTTAGGGGCAGGGGAAGAAAAACTGTTTTTT. Translation gives CASSLGAGEEKLFF. Together with reference TRBV7-2 and TRBJ1-4, the CDR3 gives the full variable domain: GAGVSQSPSNKVTEKGKDVELRCDPISGHTALYWYRQSLGQGLEFLIYFQGNSAPDKSGLPSDRFSAERTGGSVSTLTIQRTQQEDSAVYLCASSLGAGEEKLFFGSGTQLSVL.